A single sample is the source of the 17 T cell receptor beta chains below, sequenced in a study of T cell changes during pregnancy in multiple sclerosis. Assay: immunoSEQ multiplex PCR; the TCRdb copy retains only in-frame clones and omits some. There are over 60,000 clones in the sample; over 80% occur only once, and 0.9% to 1.2% lies in the top ten. The sample in question was peripheral blood, obtained in the first trimester of pregnancy. The receptors stem from a female donor with multiple sclerosis, enrolled in a pregnancy study.

The chain is built from TRBV6-4 and TRBJ1-2; 8 bases align to TRBD1. Trimming took 5 bases from V and 8 from J; bases not matched to a gene: 10. The CDR3 sequence is 14 residues long. Germline CDR1 and CDR2: MRHNA and SNTAGT. The DNA for the CDR3 is TGTGCCAGCAGTATCCCCGGACAGGGCAAGGGCTACACCTTC. Its protein product is CASSIPGQGKGYTF.

The chain carries TRBV7-9 and TRBJ2-1; no firm D call. The CDR3 is 14 amino acids. Trimming stripped 7 bases from V and 3 bases from J, with 13 bases between. Germline V gene sequence: CDR1 SEHNR, CDR2 FQNEAQ (reference sequence). The CDR3 DNA follows: TGTGCCAGCACCTCGGTCGCCAACTACAATGAGCAGTTCTTC. It specifies CASTSVANYNEQFF.

In its sample, this clone was seen once. J is TRBJ2-7 and V is TRBV7-2, with 7 bases fitting TRBD1. CDR3 length: 15 amino acids. V trimming: 4 bases; J trimming: 2 bases; junction bases outside the gene matches: 8. Germline V gene data show CDR1 as SGHTA and CDR2 as FQGNSA. The CDR3 region is CASSSQGVPPYEQYF. The CDR3 coding sequence is TGTGCCAGCAGCTCTCAGGGGGTTCCACCCTACGAGCAGTACTTC.

This rearrangement joins TRBV18 to TRBJ1-5, with 7 bases that match TRBD1. CDR1 is KGHSH, CDR2 LQKENI, per germline. There are 15 residues in the CDR3. V lost 2 bases and J lost 1; bases outside the gene matches: 2. The CDR3 loop is CASSPSTGSNQPQHF. In DNA form, the CDR3 reads TGTGCCAGCTCACCATCGACAGGGAGCAATCAGCCCCAGCATTTT.

The chain links TRBV29-1 to TRBJ1-1; unclear D gene. Looked up from germline, CDR1 is SQVTM and CDR2 is ANQGSEA. Trimming removed 6 bases at V and 4 bases at J, with 12 bases between. The CDR3 loop spans 12 amino acids. CDR3 nucleotide sequence: TGCAGCGTCGAGATGGGAGGCACTGAAGCTTTCTTT. As protein: CSVEMGGTEAFF.

In DNA, the CDR3 is TGTGCCAGCAGCTCCGGGGACAGGCTCATGAACACTGAAGCTTTCTTT. Encoded protein: CASSSGDRLMNTEAFF. The rearrangement uses TRBV11-2 and TRBJ1-1, with 8 bases lining up with TRBD1. The CDR3 is made up of 16 amino acids. Germline V gene data show CDR1 as SGHAT and CDR2 as FQNNGV. Trimming took 4 bases from V and 0 from J; bases not matched to a gene: 7.

The gene calls are TRBV19 and TRBJ1-2; 7 bases are shared with TRBD1. The CDR3 covers 14 residues. V was pared by 7 bases and J by 0 bases, with 5 bases of the junction left unmatched. Germline values: CDR1 LNHDA, CDR2 SQIVND (reference sequence). The CDR3 nucleotides read TGTGCCAGTATGAGGGACAGAACTAACTATGGCTACACCTTC. Its translation: CASMRDRTNYGYTF.

The J gene is TRBJ2-3, the V gene TRBV29-1, with D uncertain. The V end lost 3 bases, the J end lost 1 base, and 5 bases lay between the germline ends. Germline CDR1 SQVTM, CDR2 ANQGSEA. The length of the CDR3 is 12 residues. The chain's CDR3 is CSVDAGTDTQYF. Here the CDR3 DNA reads TGCAGCGTTGATGCAGGCACAGATACGCAGTATTTT.

The genes are TRBV9 and TRBJ2-3; maybe TRBD2 (7 bases). CDR1 is SGDLS and CDR2 is YYNGEE in the germline V gene. Trimming cost V 2 bases and J 3 bases, with 16 bases left between them. The CDR3 extends over 16 amino acids. DNA of the CDR3: TGTGCCAGCAGCGTTGTCGGGGGGCCTGGTACAGATACGCAGTATTTT. This translates into CASSVVGGPGTDTQYF.

This sequence joins TRBV7-3 and TRBJ2-1; TRBD2 matches 8 bases. With V trimmed by 4 bases and J by 6 bases, 14 bases remained unmatched. The CDR3 has 17 amino acids. Germline CDR1 SGHTA, CDR2 FQGTGA. CDR3 loop: CASSSPPSAGGRNEQFF. CDR3 bases: TGTGCCAGCAGCTCCCCCCCCTCCGCGGGGGGCCGCAATGAGCAGTTCTTC.

This sequence joins TRBV30 and TRBJ2-6; the D gene is possibly TRBD1 (6 bases). The CDR3 contains 17 residues. The germline CDR1 and CDR2 sequences are GTSNPN and SVGIG (reference sequence). Trimming removed 3 bases from V and 1 base from J, with 16 bases in between. The CDR3 loop is CAWRRTEGLSGANVLTF. Here the CDR3 DNA reads TGTGCCTGGAGGAGGACAGAGGGCTTGTCTGGGGCCAACGTCCTGACTTTC.

This rearrangement joins TRBV4-1 to TRBJ2-1, with 12 bases matching TRBD2. Trimming took 4 bases from V and 5 from J; bases not matched to a gene: 3. The CDR3 spans 15 residues. CDR1 is MGHRA and CDR2 is YSYEKL in the germline V gene. CDR3 loop: CASSLGLAGNNEQFF. The DNA of the CDR3 is TGCGCCAGCAGCCTAGGACTAGCGGGGAACAATGAGCAGTTCTTC.

The chain employs TRBV30 and TRBJ2-5, with 7 nucleotides matching TRBD1. Germline trimming cut 3 bases from V and 4 bases from J; bases unmatched to any gene: 8. The CDR3 loop spans 14 amino acids. Germline CDR1 is GTSNPN and CDR2 is SVGIG (reference sequence). DNA of the CDR3: TGTGCCTGGAGGAACCACAGGGGATTAGAGACCCAGTACTTC. The encoded protein is CAWRNHRGLETQYF.

The genes are TRBV7-2 and TRBJ1-5, with TRBD1 identical over 8 bases. In germline, CDR1 is SGHTA, CDR2 FQGNSA. This CDR3 contains 16 residues. J gave up 1 base and V 5 bases, and 7 bases lay outside the gene matches. CDR3 bases: TGTGCCAGCAGCCTCAACAGGGGGATAAGCAATCAGCCCCAGCATTTT. It codes for CASSLNRGISNQPQHF.

This clone was seen a few times. V gene TRBV18 combines with J gene TRBJ1-1; 7 bases are shared with TRBD1. This CDR3 is built from 14 residues. After removal of 1 base from V and 6 bases from J, the junction contained 5 bases not matched to a gene. Germline V lookup: CDR1 KGHSH, CDR2 LQKENI. The CDR3 region has the DNA TGTGCCAGCTCACCACAGGGTCAGGGGGCTGAAGCTTTCTTT. Translating it yields CASSPQGQGAEAFF.

This clone was counted once. The rearrangement uses TRBV5-4 and TRBJ1-1; the D gene is possibly TRBD1 (6 bases). CDR1 and CDR2 from the germline V gene are SGHNT and YYREEE (reference sequence). V gave up 4 bases and J gave up 7 bases, with 17 bases separating them. This CDR3 region has 14 residues. The DNA of the CDR3 is TGTGCCAGCAGCCTTGGCTCCCGGACAGATGAAGCTTTCTTT. It translates to CASSLGSRTDEAFF.

The chain couples TRBV18 to TRBJ1-1; D may be TRBD1 (5 bases). The CDR3 runs 16 residues. Germline loops: CDR1 KGHSH, CDR2 LQKENI. V was cut by 1 base and J by 0 bases, with 12 bases left in between. The chain's CDR3 is CASSPQETVMNTEAFF. CDR3 sequence (DNA): TGTGCCAGCTCACCACAGGAGACAGTAATGAACACTGAAGCTTTCTTT.